A single sample gave rise to the 6 T cell receptor beta chains below, sequenced in a study of vaccination and CD4 T cells after COVID-19 (dated by TCRdb to 2021 to 2024). Sample treatment or condition, as interpreted from the label and publication: approximately 11-day PBMC culture with coronavirus spike peptide pools or control peptides (ViraFEST assay). Library method: PCR. Sequencing took place on an Illumina iSeq 100. TCR sequencing of DNA from cultured CD4+ T cells used the Oncomine TCR Beta short-read assay at the Johns Hopkins FTIC core. The public reads were quality trimmed at Q25 with fastp and then assembled into clones with MiXCR by TCRdb, keeping productive beta chains. Every entry covers one CDR3 protein and lists the most common genes and DNA from its rows. This sample is represented by over 8,500 distinct CDR3 sequences; 46% of them were singletons. Over 25% of the sample is held by the ten biggest clonotypes.

Their specific antigens are unknown. Sequencing was carried out using CD4+ T cells from blood, cultured in vitro. These receptors came from a human donor who had recovered from COVID-19.

This clonotype occurred a few times. The J gene is TRBJ1-6, the V gene TRBV2, with D possibly being TRBD1 (6 bases). V lost 3 bases, J lost 14 bases, and 17 bases lay in between. In germline, CDR1 is SNHLY, CDR2 FYNNEI. This CDR3 is 14 amino acids long. In nucleotides, the CDR3 is TGTGCCAGCAGTGACGAACAGGGTATCGGCGCCCTCCACTTT. Translating gives CASSDEQGIGALHF.

The chain couples TRBV20-1 to TRBJ1-2; 11 bases align to TRBD1. Germline V gene lookup returns CDR1 DFQATT and CDR2 SNEGSKA (reference sequence). The J segment lost 7 bases and the V segment lost 7 bases, leaving 8 bases of the junction unmatched. The CDR3 totals 13 residues. The chain's CDR3 is CSVIGQGAFGYTF. The DNA of the CDR3 is TGCAGTGTCATCGGACAGGGGGCCTTTGGCTACACCTTC.

This clonotype was seen a few times. The chain employs TRBV2 and TRBJ2-2; D gene ambiguous. The CDR3 spans 16 residues. The ends were cut back, 6 bases at V and 1 base at J, with 15 bases in the middle. Germline-derived CDR1 and CDR2 are SNHLY and FYNNEI. The CDR3 DNA is TGTGCCAGCAGACCTGACTGGATCGAGAACACCGGGGAGCTGTTTTTT. Its protein is CASRPDWIENTGELFF.

CDR3 bases: TGTGCCAGCAGTTTCCAGGGACAGGGGCCCTACGAGCAGTACTTC. Its protein product is CASSFQGQGPYEQYF. The chain combines TRBV12-3 or TRBV12-4 with TRBJ2-7; 10 positions match TRBD1. This CDR3 comprises 15 residues. The junction had 4 bases not matched to a gene; V was cut back by 3 bases and J by 2 bases.

This clonotype was picked up a small number of times. The chain combines TRBV11-2 with TRBJ1-1; possibly TRBD1 for D (6 bases). Germline values: CDR1 SGHAT, CDR2 FQNNGV. V was clipped by 1 base and J by 6 bases, with 15 bases between them. The length of the CDR3 is 15 residues. The CDR3 DNA reads TGTGCCAGCAGCTTAGCCGCAGGGGCCATCGCTGAAGCTTTCTTT. Translating it yields CASSLAAGAIAEAFF.

The CDR3 loop is CASSFRGGAADTQYF. CDR3 DNA sequence: TGTGCCAGCAGTTTTAGGGGGGGCGCCGCAGATACGCAGTATTTT. The chain links TRBV27 to TRBJ2-3, with a weak D call TRBD2 (7 bases). The germline V gene encodes CDR1 MNHEY and CDR2 SMNVEV (reference sequence). Trimming removed 3 bases at V and 4 bases at J, with 14 bases between. This CDR3 contains 15 residues.